The rows below give T cell receptor beta chains drawn from one sample of a study of blood T cell repertoires in COVID-19. Assay used: immunoSEQ multiplex PCR; TCRdb lists only in-frame clones, some missing. This table holds some 200,000 clones, about 85% found once. Sequenced input: peripheral blood. The source of these receptors is a man aged 60 to 75 with COVID-19, enrolled during active disease. Each CDR3 is given with its conserved first and last residue. D genes are given only for firm matches. Where a row states a size, it is once, few, many or the class of an expanded clone; other rows omit it.

V gene	J gene	clone size	D gene	CDR3 DNA	CDR3 protein
TRBV18	TRBJ2-3	.	.	TGTGCCAGCTCACCCACCCCACGGGGGAGCAAGGCAGATACGCAGTATTTT	CASSPTPRGSKADTQYF
TRBV18	TRBJ2-3	.	TRBD1	TGTGCCAGCTCACCACCGGTAGGGGGCGAAGGAACAGATACGCAGTATTTT	CASSPPVGGEGTDTQYF
TRBV7-9	TRBJ1-4	.	.	TGTGCCAGCAGCTCCTCCGGGAGGACTAATGAAAAACTGTTTTTT	CASSSSGRTNEKLFF
TRBV5-4	TRBJ1-4	.	TRBD1	TGTGCCAGCAGCCCCACAGGGGGCCTTAATGAAAAACTGTTTTTT	CASSPTGGLNEKLFF
TRBV4-1	TRBJ1-5	.	TRBD1	TGCGCCAGCAGCCTCACCCAGGGGGCAGAAGTCCAGCCCCAGCATTTT	CASSLTQGAEVQPQHF
TRBV3-1/TRBV3-2	TRBJ2-7	once	.	TGTGCCAGCAGCCAGGGCACGAGCTACGAGCAGTACTTC	CASSQGTSYEQYF
TRBV6-5	TRBJ1-4	.	.	TGTGCCAGCAGTTACTCCGCGCACGGTGAAAAACTGTTTTTT	CASSYSAHGEKLFF
TRBV7-9	TRBJ1-2	.	.	TGTGCCAGCAGCCCGCCGGCGCAGGGGTTAGGTGGCTACACCTTC	CASSPPAQGLGGYTF
TRBV25-1	TRBJ1-4	.	.	TGTGCCAGCAGGGGCCCCCGCCAGATTGAAAAACTGTTTTTT	CASRGPRQIEKLFF
TRBV2	TRBJ1-2	.	.	TGTGCCAGCAGCCCAGGGCCATGGTATGGCTACACCTTC	CASSPGPWYGYTF
TRBV7-2	TRBJ2-7	.	.	TGTGCCAGCAGCCTCACCCCAGGTCCCCTCTACGAGCAGTACTTC	CASSLTPGPLYEQYF
TRBV19	TRBJ1-5	.	.	TGTGCCAGTAGTATTATAGAACAGATATATCAGCCCCAGCATTTT	CASSIIEQIYQPQHF
TRBV5-1	TRBJ2-3	.	TRBD1	TGCGCCAGCAGGGTCGGGACAGGGGGCACAGATACGCAGTATTTT	CASRVGTGGTDTQYF
TRBV6-1	TRBJ1-2	.	.	TGTGCCAGCAGTGAAGGTGTATGGGGCGGCTACACCTTC	CASSEGVWGGYTF
TRBV11-2	TRBJ2-1	once	TRBD2	TGTGCCAGCAGCTTACGGCTAGCGGGGACCCTATACAATGAGCAGTTCTTC	CASSLRLAGTLYNEQFF
TRBV27	TRBJ2-1	few	TRBD2	TGTGCCAGCACCGCTCGGGATAGCGGGAGCTATGAGCAGTTCTTC	CASTARDSGSYEQFF
TRBV5-6	TRBJ1-1	.	.	TGTGCCAGCAGCGGAGGGCTATACACTGAAGCTTTCTTT	CASSGGLYTEAFF
TRBV30	TRBJ1-2	.	.	TGTGCCTGGAGCGCGGGGGGGCGGCCCTATGGCTACACCTTC	CAWSAGGRPYGYTF
TRBV2	TRBJ2-7	.	.	TGTGCCAGCAGTGTAGGGGTCACCTACGAGCAGTACTTC	CASSVGVTYEQYF
TRBV30	TRBJ1-6	.	.	TGTGCCTGGAGAGGGGGTTTCCCAAATTCACCCCTCCACTTT	CAWRGGFPNSPLHF
TRBV7-9	TRBJ2-7	.	TRBD2	TGTGCCAGCAGCCCCCGTTTAGCGGGAGTCTACGAGCAGTACTTC	CASSPRLAGVYEQYF
TRBV12-3/TRBV12-4	TRBJ1-1	.	.	TGTGCCAGCAGCCTGAGTAGGAACACTGAAGCTTTCTTT	CASSLSRNTEAFF
TRBV4-2	TRBJ1-1	.	.	TGTGCCAGCAGCCAAAGGCGGGGCACTGAAGCTTTCTTT	CASSQRRGTEAFF
TRBV4-2	TRBJ2-3	.	TRBD1	TGTGCCAGCAGCCCACAGGGGAGAGCTACAGATACGCAGTATTTT	CASSPQGRATDTQYF
TRBV9	TRBJ2-1	.	.	TGTGCCAGCAGCCCCGCAGAGGGTAAGGCGAGGGATGAGCAGTTCTTC	CASSPAEGKARDEQFF
TRBV4-1	TRBJ1-1	.	.	TGCGCCAGCAGCCAAGGCAGGAGGGGATCCGGGGGTGAAGCTTTCTTT	CASSQGRRGSGGEAFF